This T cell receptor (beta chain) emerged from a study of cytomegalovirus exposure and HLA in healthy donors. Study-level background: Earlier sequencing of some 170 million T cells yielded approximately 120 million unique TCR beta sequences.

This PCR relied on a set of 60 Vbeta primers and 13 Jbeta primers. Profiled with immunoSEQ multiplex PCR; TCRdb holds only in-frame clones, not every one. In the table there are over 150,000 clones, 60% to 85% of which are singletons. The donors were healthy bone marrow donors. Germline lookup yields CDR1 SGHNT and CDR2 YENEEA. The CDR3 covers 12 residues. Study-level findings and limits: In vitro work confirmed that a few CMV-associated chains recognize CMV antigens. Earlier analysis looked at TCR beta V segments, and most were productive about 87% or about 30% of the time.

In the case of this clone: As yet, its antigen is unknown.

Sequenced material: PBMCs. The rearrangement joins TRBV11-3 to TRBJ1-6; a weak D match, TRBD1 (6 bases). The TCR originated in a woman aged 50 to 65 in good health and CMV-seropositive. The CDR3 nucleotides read TGTGCTGCCAGGGGAGAGTCTTCACCCCTCCACTTT. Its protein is CAARGESSPLHF.